This TCR beta chain is drawn from a study of T-cell reconstitution after alpha-beta-depleted transplantation in children. Unique molecular identifiers were incorporated into the prepared TCRbeta library. TCRdb analysed the PCR reads with MiXCR anew, one entry per CDR3 protein. This sample has hundreds of thousands of distinct CDR3 sequences, with about 12% found just once. V was trimmed by 0 bases and J by 7 bases, leaving 12 bases between them. CDR3 length: 14 amino acids. Germline V CDR1 and CDR2: DFQATT, SNEGSKA (reference sequence). This clonotype was seen repeatedly, ten times or more. The chain recombines TRBV20-1 with TRBJ1-4; D might be TRBD1 (5 bases). This clonotype was obtained from a girl aged 2 to 9 with congenital amegakaryocytic thrombocytopenia, due to receive a stem cell transplant. The source was PBMCs, collected before TCRalphabeta/CD19-depleted stem cell transplant. The CDR3 DNA is TGCAGTGCTAGAGAGGTCCTAAGGGGTGAAAAACTGTTTTTT. This encodes CSAREVLRGEKLFF.